The 11 T cell receptor beta chains below all came from one sample that was sequenced in a study of cytomegalovirus exposure and HLA in healthy donors. TCRdb's copy holds only in-frame clones and misses some; the assay was immunoSEQ multiplex PCR. The sample has about 110,000 clones, approximately 85% seen once. Sequencing was performed on PBMCs. These receptors all stem from a woman aged 18 to 35 in good health and CMV-seronegative.

V gene TRBV29-1 combines with J gene TRBJ2-3, with D possibly TRBD2 on 6 matching bases. V was shortened by 1 base and J by 5 bases, with 16 bases between the two germline ends. Germline CDR1 SQVTM, CDR2 ANQGSEA. The CDR3 sequence is 15 residues long. The chain's CDR3 is CSVEGVPGRGDTQYF. Here the CDR3 DNA reads TGCAGCGTTGAAGGGGTGCCGGGGCGGGGAGATACGCAGTATTTT.

In DNA form, the CDR3 reads TGTGCCAGCAGCTTGTACAGATCGCGGGGGGGACTTACAGATGAGCAGTTCTTC. It specifies CASSLYRSRGGLTDEQFF. This chain connects TRBV5-4 to TRBJ2-1, with TRBD2 identical over 9 bases. Per germline, CDR1 SGHNT and CDR2 YYREEE (reference sequence). The V segment lost 1 base and the J segment 8 bases; nucleotides outside the gene matches: 16. CDR3 length: 18 residues.

The chain uses TRBV2 and TRBJ2-5; D possibly corresponds to TRBD1 (6 bases). V was pared by 6 bases and J by 1 base, with 15 bases between. In germline, CDR1 is SNHLY, CDR2 FYNNEI. CDR3 length: 15 residues. The CDR3 nucleotides are TGTGCCAGCAGGGATCCCGGGACAACCCAAGAGACCCAGTACTTC. As protein: CASRDPGTTQETQYF.

The chain uses TRBV11-2 and TRBJ1-5; D perhaps matches TRBD1 (6 bases). V lost 5 bases and J 5 bases, leaving 10 bases between the germline ends. This CDR3 has 13 amino acids. Germline CDR1 and CDR2: SGHAT and FQNNGV. The CDR3 reads CASSRQEYQPQHF. The CDR3 DNA reads as TGTGCCAGCAGCCGACAGGAGTATCAGCCCCAGCATTTT.

This chain joins TRBV11-2 and TRBJ2-7, with a possible D match to TRBD1 (5 bases). The CDR3 has 13 residues. Trimming pared 6 bases from V and 2 bases from J, leaving 11 bases between. Germline CDR1 SGHAT, CDR2 FQNNGV. The CDR3 DNA sequence: TGTGCCAGCAGGCAGGGCGGTACCTACGAGCAGTACTTC. It codes for CASRQGGTYEQYF.

The chain's CDR3 is CSALGDTEAFF. DNA for the CDR3: TGCAGTGCACTCGGGGACACTGAAGCTTTCTTT. The chain employs TRBV20-1 and TRBJ1-1, with D uncertain. CDR1 DFQATT and CDR2 SNEGSKA come from the germline V gene (reference sequence). The CDR3 is 11 residues long. V lost 6 bases, J lost 3 bases, and 8 bases lay in between.

V gene TRBV6-1 combines with J gene TRBJ1-2; 8 nucleotides match TRBD1. The J segment lost 10 bases and the V segment lost 1 base, leaving 8 bases of the junction unmatched. Germline values: CDR1 MNHNS, CDR2 SASEGT. CDR3 size: 14 residues. The CDR3 loop reads CASSEDRAGGDYTF. As DNA, the CDR3 is TGTGCCAGCAGTGAAGATAGGGCAGGGGGCGACTACACCTTC.

The rearrangement uses TRBV6-5 and TRBJ1-1; D is possibly TRBD1 (6 bases). CDR3 length: 15 residues. V was pared by 0 bases and J by 4 bases, with 12 bases between. Germline CDR1 is MNHEY and CDR2 is SVGAGI. The CDR3 nucleotides are TGTGCCAGCAGTTACTCTAAGCCAGGGGTCACTGAAGCTTTCTTT. It translates to CASSYSKPGVTEAFF.

V is TRBV2 and J is TRBJ1-5; possible D gene TRBD1, 6 bases. The V and J ends lost 7 bases and 8 bases respectively, with 12 bases between them. Germline CDR1 and CDR2: SNHLY and FYNNEI. The CDR3 loop spans 12 amino acids. For the CDR3, the DNA is TGTGCCAGCAAGAATTCAGGGGAGCCCCAGCATTTT. Its translation is CASKNSGEPQHF.

This clone was found a few times. The chain carries TRBV6-1 and TRBJ1-6; possible D gene TRBD1, 5 bases. The CDR3 length is 17 residues. Germline CDR1 MNHNS, CDR2 SASEGT. V was cut by 0 bases and J by 7 bases, with 16 bases left in between. The CDR3 sequence is CASSEAGVGPGNSPLHF. The CDR3 bases are TGTGCCAGCAGTGAAGCAGGGGTGGGGCCAGGGAATTCACCCCTCCACTTT.

J is TRBJ2-7 and V is TRBV9, with TRBD2 identical over 7 bases. Trimming cost V 3 bases and J 3 bases; bases outside gene matches: 0. The germline CDR1 and CDR2 sequences are SGDLS and YYNGEE. There are 12 residues in the CDR3. CDR3: CASSAGGYEQYF. In nucleotides, the CDR3 is TGTGCCAGCAGCGCGGGGGGCTACGAGCAGTACTTC.